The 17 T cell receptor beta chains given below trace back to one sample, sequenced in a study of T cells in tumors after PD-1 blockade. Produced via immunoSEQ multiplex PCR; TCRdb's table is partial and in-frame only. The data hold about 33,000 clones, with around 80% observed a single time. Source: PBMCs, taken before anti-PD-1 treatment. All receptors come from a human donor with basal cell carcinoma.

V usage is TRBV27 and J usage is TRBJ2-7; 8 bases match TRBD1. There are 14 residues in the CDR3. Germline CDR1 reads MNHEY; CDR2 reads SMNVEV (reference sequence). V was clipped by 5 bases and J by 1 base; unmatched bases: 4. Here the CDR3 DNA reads TGTGCCAGCAGTAGACAGGGGTTTTCCTACGAGCAGTACTTC. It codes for CASSRQGFSYEQYF.

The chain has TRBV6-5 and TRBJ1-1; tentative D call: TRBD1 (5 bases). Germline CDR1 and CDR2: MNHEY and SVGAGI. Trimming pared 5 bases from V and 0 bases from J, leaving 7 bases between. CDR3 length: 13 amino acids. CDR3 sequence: CASSSRVNTEAFF. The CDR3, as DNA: TGTGCCAGCAGTAGCAGGGTGAACACTGAAGCTTTCTTT.

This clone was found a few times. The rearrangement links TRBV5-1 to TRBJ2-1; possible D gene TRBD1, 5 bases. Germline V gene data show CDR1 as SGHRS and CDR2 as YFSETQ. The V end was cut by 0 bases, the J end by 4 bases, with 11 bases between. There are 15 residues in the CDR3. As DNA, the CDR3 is TGCGCCAGCAGCTTGGAGGGGCCCTCTTACAATGAGCAGTTCTTC. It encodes CASSLEGPSYNEQFF.

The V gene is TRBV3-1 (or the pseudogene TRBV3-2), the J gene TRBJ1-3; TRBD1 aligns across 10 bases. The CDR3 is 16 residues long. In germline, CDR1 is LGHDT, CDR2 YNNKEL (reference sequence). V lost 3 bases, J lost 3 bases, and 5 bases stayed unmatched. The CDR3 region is CASSHGTGDGGNTIYF. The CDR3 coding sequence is TGTGCCAGCAGCCACGGGACAGGGGACGGTGGAAACACCATATATTTT.

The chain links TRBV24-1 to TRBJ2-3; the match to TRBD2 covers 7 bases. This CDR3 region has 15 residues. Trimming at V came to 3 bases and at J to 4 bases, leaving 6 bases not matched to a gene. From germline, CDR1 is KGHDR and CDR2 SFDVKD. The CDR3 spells CATSDAAGRADTQYF. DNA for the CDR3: TGTGCCACCAGTGATGCGGCGGGGAGGGCAGATACGCAGTATTTT.

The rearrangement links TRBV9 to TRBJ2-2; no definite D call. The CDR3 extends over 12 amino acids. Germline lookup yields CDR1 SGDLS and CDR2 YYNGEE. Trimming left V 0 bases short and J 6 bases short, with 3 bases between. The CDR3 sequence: CASSVAPGELFF. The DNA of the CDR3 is TGTGCCAGCAGCGTAGCTCCCGGGGAGCTGTTTTTT.

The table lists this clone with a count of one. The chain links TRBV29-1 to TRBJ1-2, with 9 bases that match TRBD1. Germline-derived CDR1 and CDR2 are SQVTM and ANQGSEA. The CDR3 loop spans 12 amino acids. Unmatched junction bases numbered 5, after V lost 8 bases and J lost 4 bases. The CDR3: CSCGTGIYGYTF. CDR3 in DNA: TGCAGCTGCGGGACAGGGATCTATGGCTACACCTTC.

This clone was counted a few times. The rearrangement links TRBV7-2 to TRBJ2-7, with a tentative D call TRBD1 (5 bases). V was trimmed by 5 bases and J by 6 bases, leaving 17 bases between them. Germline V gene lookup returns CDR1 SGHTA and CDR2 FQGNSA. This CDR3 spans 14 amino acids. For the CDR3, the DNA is TGTGCCAGCAGCAAACAGGATAGGGGCTTCGAGCAGTACTTC. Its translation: CASSKQDRGFEQYF.

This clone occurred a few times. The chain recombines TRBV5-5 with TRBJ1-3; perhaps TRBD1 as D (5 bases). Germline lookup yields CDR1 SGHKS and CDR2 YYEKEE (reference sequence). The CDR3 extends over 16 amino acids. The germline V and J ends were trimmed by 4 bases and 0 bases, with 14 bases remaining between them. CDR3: CASSDYRSRSGNTIYF. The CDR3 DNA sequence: TGTGCCAGCAGCGACTACAGGAGTCGCTCTGGAAACACCATATATTTT.

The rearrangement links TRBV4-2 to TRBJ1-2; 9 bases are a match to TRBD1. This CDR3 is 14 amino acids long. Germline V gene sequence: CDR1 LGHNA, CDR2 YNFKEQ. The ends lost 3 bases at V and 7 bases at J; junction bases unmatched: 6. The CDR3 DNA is TGTGCCAGCAGCCATCCGGGACAGGGACCTGGCTACACCTTC. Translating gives CASSHPGQGPGYTF.

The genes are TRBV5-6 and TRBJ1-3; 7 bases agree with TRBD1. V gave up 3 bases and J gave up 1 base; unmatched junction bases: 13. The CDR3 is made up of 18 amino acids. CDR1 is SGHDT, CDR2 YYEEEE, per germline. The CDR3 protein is CASSWRARTGVSGNTIYF. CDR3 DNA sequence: TGTGCCAGCAGCTGGAGGGCGCGAACAGGGGTATCTGGAAACACCATATATTTT.

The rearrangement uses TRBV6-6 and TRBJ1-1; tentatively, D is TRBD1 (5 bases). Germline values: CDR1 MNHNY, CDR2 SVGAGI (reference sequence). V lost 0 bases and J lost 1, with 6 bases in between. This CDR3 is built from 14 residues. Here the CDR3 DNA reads TGTGCCAGCAGTTACTCCCAGGGGAACACTGAAGCTTTCTTT. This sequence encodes CASSYSQGNTEAFF.

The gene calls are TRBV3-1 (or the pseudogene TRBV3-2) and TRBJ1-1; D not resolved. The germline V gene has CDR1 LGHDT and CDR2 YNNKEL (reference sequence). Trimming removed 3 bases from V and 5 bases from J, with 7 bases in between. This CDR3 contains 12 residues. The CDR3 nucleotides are TGTGCCAGCAGCCATTTAGGAACTGAAGCTTTCTTT. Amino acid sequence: CASSHLGTEAFF.

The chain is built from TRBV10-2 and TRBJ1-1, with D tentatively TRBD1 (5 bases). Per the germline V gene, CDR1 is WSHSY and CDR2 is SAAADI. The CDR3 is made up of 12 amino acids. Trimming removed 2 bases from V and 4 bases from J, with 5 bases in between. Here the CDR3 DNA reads TGCGCCAGCAGTGAGGGGGGCACTGAAGCTTTCTTT. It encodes CASSEGGTEAFF.

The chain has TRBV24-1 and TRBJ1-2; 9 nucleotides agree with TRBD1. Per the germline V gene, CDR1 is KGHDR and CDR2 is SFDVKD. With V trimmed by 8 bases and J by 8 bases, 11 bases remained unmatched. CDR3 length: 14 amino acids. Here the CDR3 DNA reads TGTGCCACCACTCTCCCGGGACAGGGTGACGGCTACACCTTC. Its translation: CATTLPGQGDGYTF.

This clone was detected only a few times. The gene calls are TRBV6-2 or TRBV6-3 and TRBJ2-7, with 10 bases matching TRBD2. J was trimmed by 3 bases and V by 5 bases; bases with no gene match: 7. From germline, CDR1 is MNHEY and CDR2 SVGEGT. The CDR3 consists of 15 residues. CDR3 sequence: CASSPALAGVYEQYF. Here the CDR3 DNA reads TGTGCCAGCAGTCCGGCCCTAGCGGGGGTCTACGAGCAGTACTTC.

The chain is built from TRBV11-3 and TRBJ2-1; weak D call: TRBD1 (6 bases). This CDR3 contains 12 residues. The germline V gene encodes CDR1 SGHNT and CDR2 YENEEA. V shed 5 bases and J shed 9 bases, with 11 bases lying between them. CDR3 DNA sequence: TGTGCCAGCAGCCAAAACAGGGCTGAGCAGTTCTTC. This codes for CASSQNRAEQFF.